The 16 T cell receptor beta chains presented below share a single source sample, sequenced in a study of lymphopenia after photon versus proton radiotherapy. Measured with immunoSEQ multiplex PCR; TCRdb has only the in-frame clones, and not every one. This repertoire shows about 25,000 clones, approximately 88% found once; its top ten account for approximately 19%. The starting material was peripheral blood, obtained from a patient treated with photon-based radiotherapy. The receptors stem from a man aged 50 or older with gastric cancer.

The chain couples TRBV15 to TRBJ2-3; 7 nucleotides match TRBD1. Trimming took 0 bases from V and 2 from J; bases not matched to a gene: 14. Germline V gene sequence: CDR1 LNHNV, CDR2 YYDKDF (reference sequence). The CDR3 consists of 19 residues. The CDR3 loop is CATSRDRHFGTAPTDTQYF. The CDR3 bases are TGTGCCACCAGCAGAGATCGCCATTTTGGGACAGCGCCCACAGATACGCAGTATTTT.

The chain recombines TRBV7-3 with TRBJ2-1; perhaps TRBD2 as D (6 bases). The CDR3 totals 16 residues. With 5 bases removed from V and 4 bases from J, the gap between germline ends came to 18 bases. Germline CDR1 and CDR2: SGHTA and FQGTGA. The CDR3 DNA sequence: TGTGCCAGCAGCCCCGGGACTTCCTTCTATTACAATGAGCAGTTCTTC. This encodes CASSPGTSFYYNEQFF.

The chain has TRBV19 and TRBJ1-1; 12 nucleotides line up with TRBD1. With 6 bases clipped from V and 1 base from J, the junction kept 6 bases outside the gene matches. The CDR3 runs to 16 residues. Germline CDR1 reads LNHDA; CDR2 reads SQIVND (reference sequence). CDR3 DNA sequence: TGTGCCAGTAGAAGGGACAGGGGGCCCGGGAACACTGAAGCTTTCTTT. Protein sequence: CASRRDRGPGNTEAFF.

The chain employs TRBV5-1 and TRBJ2-3; D gene unclear. This CDR3 is built from 15 residues. Looked up from germline, CDR1 is SGHRS and CDR2 is YFSETQ. Trimming removed 0 bases at V and 2 bases at J, with 10 bases between. DNA of the CDR3: TGCGCCAGCAGCTTGGCTCCGATTCCCACAGATACGCAGTATTTT. This gives the protein CASSLAPIPTDTQYF.

This sequence joins TRBV19 and TRBJ2-5; the match to TRBD2 covers 11 bases. Trimming took 4 bases from V and 4 from J; bases not matched to a gene: 5. CDR3 length: 15 residues. Germline loops: CDR1 LNHDA, CDR2 SQIVND (reference sequence). The CDR3, as DNA: TGTGCCAGTAGTACCCCACTAGCGGGGGCAGAGACCCAGTACTTC. It translates to CASSTPLAGAETQYF.

This chain joins TRBV2 and TRBJ2-3, with D unresolved. The CDR3 is 14 amino acids. Looked up from germline, CDR1 is SNHLY and CDR2 is FYNNEI. The V and J ends lost 6 bases and 3 bases respectively, with 13 bases between them. Written as DNA, the CDR3 is TGTGCCAGCAGCCGGAACAGACAAACAGATACGCAGTATTTT. This codes for CASSRNRQTDTQYF.

The chain has TRBV6-5 and TRBJ1-5, with TRBD1 matching over 9 bases. CDR3 length: 15 residues. Looked up from germline, CDR1 is MNHEY and CDR2 is SVGAGI. J lost 4 bases, V lost 5 bases, and 6 bases had no gene match. This CDR3 reads CASSRAGTGNQPQHF. The CDR3 DNA follows: TGTGCCAGCAGTCGGGCGGGGACAGGGAATCAGCCCCAGCATTTT.

The CDR3 loop is CASREETQYF. DNA for the CDR3: TGTGCCAGCCGCGAAGAGACCCAGTACTTC. The chain joins TRBV18 to TRBJ2-5; D unresolved. Trimming took 8 bases from V and 3 from J, leaving 4 bases between them. Germline lookup yields CDR1 KGHSH and CDR2 LQKENI. The CDR3 is made up of 10 amino acids.

V is TRBV19 and J is TRBJ1-1, with D unclear. CDR3 length: 12 amino acids. Germline assignment: CDR1 LNHDA and CDR2 SQIVND (reference sequence). V lost 3 bases, J lost 11 bases, and 13 bases lay in between. The CDR3 DNA reads as TGTGCCAGTAGTATCTACCCCGCTGGCGCTTTCTTT. Amino acid sequence: CASSIYPAGAFF.

The chain is built from TRBV19 and TRBJ1-2, with no clear D. Germline CDR1 reads LNHDA; CDR2 reads SQIVND (reference sequence). Trimming removed 3 bases from V and 0 bases from J, with 11 bases in between. CDR3 length: 15 residues. CDR3 nucleotides: TGTGCCAGTAGTATTCGAGGAGTAGCTAACTATGGCTACACCTTC. Translation gives CASSIRGVANYGYTF.

The chain employs TRBV15 and TRBJ1-2; 7 bases match TRBD1. V gave up 0 bases and J gave up 2 bases; unmatched junction bases: 3. The CDR3 contains 15 residues. Germline CDR1 LNHNV, CDR2 YYDKDF (reference sequence). The chain's CDR3 is CATSREGTANYGYTF. The CDR3 DNA reads TGTGCCACCAGCAGAGAGGGGACAGCCAACTATGGCTACACCTTC.

The rearrangement links TRBV7-9 to TRBJ2-5, with TRBD2 identical over 8 bases. The trim removed 2 bases at V and 4 bases at J, leaving 9 bases unmatched. CDR3 length: 16 residues. Germline V CDR1 and CDR2: SEHNR, FQNEAQ (reference sequence). In DNA, the CDR3 is TGTGCCAGCAGCTTACCACGAAATAGCGGGGTAGAGACCCAGTACTTC. Translating gives CASSLPRNSGVETQYF.

This rearrangement joins TRBV9 to TRBJ2-1; D is uncertain. This CDR3 has 13 amino acids. Trimming cost V 0 bases and J 8 bases, with 9 bases left between them. In germline, CDR1 is SGDLS, CDR2 YYNGEE. CDR3 sequence (DNA): TGTGCCAGCAGCGTAGCTCTGACGGATGAGCAGTTCTTC. This gives the protein CASSVALTDEQFF.

V gene TRBV5-4 combines with J gene TRBJ1-1; D call uncertain. Deletions cut 3 bases from V and 3 bases from J, with 12 bases between. Germline CDR1 is SGHNT and CDR2 is YYREEE (reference sequence). This CDR3 is built from 14 residues. DNA of the CDR3: TGTGCCAGCAGCTGGGGAGCTGGGGACACTGAAGCTTTCTTT. Translated, it gives CASSWGAGDTEAFF.

The chain joins TRBV2 to TRBJ2-2; D tentatively fits TRBD1 or TRBD2 (5 bases each). This CDR3 contains 11 residues. Trimming stripped 7 bases from V and 6 bases from J, with 6 bases between. CDR1 is SNHLY, CDR2 FYNNEI, per germline. This chain's CDR3 is CASMGAGELFF. The CDR3 DNA sequence: TGTGCCAGCATGGGGGCCGGGGAGCTGTTTTTT.

This sequence joins TRBV12-2 and TRBJ2-1. TRBV12-2 is assigned pseudogene status. CDR3 size: 13 residues. Here the CDR3 reads CASHRIFDNEQFF. The DNA of the CDR3 is TGTGCAAGTCACCGTATATTCGACAATGAGCAGTTCTTC.